A selection of T cell receptor beta chains follows, all from one sample in a study of blood T cell repertoires in COVID-19. The table came from immunoSEQ multiplex PCR; TCRdb's copy has only in-frame clones and leaves some out. Of about 110,000 clones listed, around 80% are singletons. The source material was peripheral blood. These receptors originate from a man aged 80 or over with COVID-19, enrolled during active disease. CDR3s include the opening cysteine and the closing phenylalanine or tryptophan. The D gene is left open where the match is weak. Clone sizes are given selectively: once, few, many, or a class where the clone is expanded.

d_call	v_call	j_call	clone_size	cdr3_aa	cdr3_nt
NA	TRBV18	TRBJ1-6	few	CASSPPTGGNSPLHF	TGTGCCAGCTCACCGCCGACAGGAGGCAATTCACCCCTCCACTTT
TRBD1	TRBV7-9	TRBJ2-3	once	CASSSPDREITDTQYF	TGTGCCAGCAGCTCACCCGACAGGGAGATCACAGATACGCAGTATTTT
TRBD2	TRBV11-2	TRBJ2-3	NA	CASSLEAGVADTQYF	TGTGCCAGCAGCTTAGAAGCGGGAGTGGCAGATACGCAGTATTTT
NA	TRBV5-1	TRBJ1-4	NA	CASSHSTTGDEKLFF	TGCGCCAGCAGCCATTCAACGACAGGCGATGAAAAACTGTTTTTT
TRBD2	TRBV5-1	TRBJ2-1	NA	CASTLGLAAYNEQFF	TGCGCCAGCACCCTCGGACTAGCGGCATACAATGAGCAGTTCTTC
NA	TRBV18	TRBJ2-5	once	CASSPLDPGLGGETQYF	TGTGCCAGCTCACCATTAGACCCGGGACTAGGGGGCGAGACCCAGTACTTC
TRBD2	TRBV6-4	TRBJ2-3	few	CASSLLAGEADTQYF	TGTGCCAGCAGTTTACTAGCGGGAGAGGCAGATACGCAGTATTTT
TRBD1	TRBV5-1	TRBJ2-7	NA	CASSSLGDRDEQYF	TGCGCCAGCAGCTCACTTGGCGACAGGGACGAGCAGTACTTC
TRBD2	TRBV27	TRBJ2-1	NA	CASSLSSGRNEQFF	TGTGCCAGCAGTTTATCGAGCGGGAGGAATGAGCAGTTCTTC
NA	TRBV2	TRBJ2-7	NA	CASSEGWRDYEQYF	TGTGCCAGCAGTGAAGGATGGCGGGACTACGAGCAGTACTTC
TRBD2	TRBV27	TRBJ2-1	once	CASSARLAGGQGYNEQFF	TGTGCCAGCAGTGCACGACTAGCGGGAGGCCAGGGCTACAATGAGCAGTTCTTC
TRBD2	TRBV2	TRBJ2-7	NA	CASSTSGSPYEQYF	TGTGCCAGTTCGACTAGCGGGAGTCCATACGAGCAGTACTTC
TRBD1	TRBV28	TRBJ1-2	once	CASTRTGPNYGYTF	TGTGCCAGCACCAGGACAGGACCTAACTATGGCTACACCTTC
NA	TRBV7-2	TRBJ2-2	NA	CASKFQGGDTGELFF	TGTGCCAGCAAATTTCAGGGGGGTGACACCGGGGAGCTGTTTTTT
TRBD2	TRBV5-4	TRBJ2-5	NA	CASSPGGAGGQETQYF	TGTGCCAGCAGCCCCGGGGGAGCGGGAGGACAAGAGACCCAGTACTTC
NA	TRBV11-2	TRBJ2-7	NA	CASSLRSSTDAFYEQYF	TGTGCCAGCAGCTTACGCTCGTCCACAGACGCCTTCTACGAGCAGTACTTC
NA	TRBV10-2	TRBJ2-1	NA	CASSEIRGGVYNEQFF	TGCGCCAGCAGTGAGATCCGCGGAGGGGTTTACAATGAGCAGTTCTTC
TRBD2	TRBV3-1/TRBV3-2	TRBJ2-7	NA	CASRLGLAKGEQYF	TGTGCCAGCAGGCTGGGACTAGCGAAGGGCGAGCAGTACTTC
TRBD2	TRBV6-5	TRBJ2-7	NA	CASSYSERPGLSTVLF	TGTGCCAGCAGTTACTCGGAACGACCGGGACTATCGACGGTCCTATTC
TRBD1	TRBV7-2	TRBJ1-4	NA	CASSFKRTGGMDEKLFF	TGTGCCAGCAGCTTCAAACGGACAGGGGGCATGGATGAAAAACTGTTTTTT
TRBD2	TRBV7-6	TRBJ2-7	NA	CASSKGLAGPYEQYF	TGTGCCAGCAGCAAGGGACTAGCGGGTCCTTACGAGCAGTACTTC
NA	TRBV7-7	TRBJ1-1	NA	CASSRNSNTEAFF	TGTGCTAGCAGCCGTAACTCGAACACTGAAGCTTTCTTT
NA	TRBV18	TRBJ2-7	NA	CASSSRDIGSYEQYF	TGTGCCAGCTCATCCCGGGACATCGGATCCTACGAGCAGTACTTC
NA	TRBV18	TRBJ2-6	NA	CASSLVQGGVSGANVLTF	TGTGCCAGCTCACTCGTACAGGGAGGGGTGTCCGGGGCCAACGTCCTGACTTTC
NA	TRBV6-6	TRBJ2-5	NA	CASTEPTSKGVTQYF	TGTGCCAGCACCGAGCCGACCTCTAAGGGAGTGACCCAGTACTTC
NA	TRBV7-7	TRBJ2-7	few	CASSPDGSYEQYF	TGTGCTAGCAGCCCCGACGGGTCCTACGAGCAGTACTTC
TRBD2	TRBV27	TRBJ2-5	NA	CASSPRTSGTEYF	TGTGCCAGCAGTCCCCGGACTAGCGGGACCGAGTACTTC
TRBD2	TRBV10-3	TRBJ2-7	few	CAINGLSGRGINEQYF	TGTGCCATCAACGGTCTTAGCGGGAGGGGAATAAACGAGCAGTACTTC
NA	TRBV5-1	TRBJ2-1	NA	CASSFGEGDEQFF	TGCGCCAGCAGCTTCGGAGAGGGCGATGAGCAGTTCTTC
NA	TRBV7-9	TRBJ2-3	NA	CASGTGGASTDTQYF	TGTGCCAGCGGGACTGGGGGAGCCAGCACAGATACGCAGTATTTT